This passage covers 2 T cell receptor beta chains from one sample sequenced in a study of cytomegalovirus exposure and HLA in healthy donors. The PCR used 60 Vbeta and 13 Jbeta primers. Data came from immunoSEQ multiplex PCR; TCRdb stores just in-frame clones and leaves some out. The sample yields 120,000 to 150,000 clones, 70% to 80% seen once. The sequencing sample was made of PBMCs. These receptors came from a woman aged 45-59 years in good health and CMV-seronegative.

This rearrangement joins TRBV9 to TRBJ2-7; 8 bases are a match to TRBD2. J gave up 0 bases and V 4 bases, and 6 bases lay outside the gene matches. Germline-derived CDR1 and CDR2 are SGDLS and YYNGEE. The CDR3 totals 15 residues. Here the CDR3 DNA reads TGTGCCAGCAGCCGTGGTAGCGGGGTCTCCTACGAGCAGTACTTC. Translated: CASSRGSGVSYEQYF.

The chain combines TRBV5-1 with TRBJ2-2, with 8 positions matching TRBD1. The CDR3 spans 15 residues. Germline V gives CDR1 SGHRS, CDR2 YFSETQ. The V and J ends lost 1 base and 5 bases, in that order; junction bases with no gene match: 4. CDR3 sequence: CASSLFRGQTGELFF. CDR3 DNA sequence: TGCGCCAGCAGCTTGTTCAGGGGGCAGACCGGGGAGCTGTTTTTT.